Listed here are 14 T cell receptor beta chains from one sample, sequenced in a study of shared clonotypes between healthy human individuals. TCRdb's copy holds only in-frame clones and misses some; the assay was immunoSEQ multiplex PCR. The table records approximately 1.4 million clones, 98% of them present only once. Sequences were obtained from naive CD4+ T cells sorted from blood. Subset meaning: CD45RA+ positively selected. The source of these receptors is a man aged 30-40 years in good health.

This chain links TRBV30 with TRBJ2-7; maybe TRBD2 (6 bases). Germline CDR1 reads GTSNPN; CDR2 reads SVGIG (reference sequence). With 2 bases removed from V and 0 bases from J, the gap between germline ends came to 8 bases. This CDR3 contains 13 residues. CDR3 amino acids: CAWSPGGSYEQYF. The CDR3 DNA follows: TGTGCCTGGAGTCCCGGGGGCTCCTACGAGCAGTACTTC.

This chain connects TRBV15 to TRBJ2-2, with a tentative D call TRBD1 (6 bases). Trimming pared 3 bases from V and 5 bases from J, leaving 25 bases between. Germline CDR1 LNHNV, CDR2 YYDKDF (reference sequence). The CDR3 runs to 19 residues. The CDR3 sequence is CATSSYFRITRGETGELFF. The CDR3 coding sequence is TGTGCCACCAGCAGTTACTTCCGAATCACCAGGGGAGAAACCGGGGAGCTGTTTTTT.

The CDR3 DNA reads as TGCGCCAGCACTTCGAGCTCCTACAATGAGCAGTTCTTC. Its translation is CASTSSSYNEQFF. The rearrangement joins TRBV5-1 to TRBJ2-1; no reliable D call. Between the trimmed V and J ends, which lost 6 bases and 0 bases, there was a span of 7 bases. CDR3 length equals 13 residues. The germline gives CDR1 SGHRS, CDR2 YFSETQ.

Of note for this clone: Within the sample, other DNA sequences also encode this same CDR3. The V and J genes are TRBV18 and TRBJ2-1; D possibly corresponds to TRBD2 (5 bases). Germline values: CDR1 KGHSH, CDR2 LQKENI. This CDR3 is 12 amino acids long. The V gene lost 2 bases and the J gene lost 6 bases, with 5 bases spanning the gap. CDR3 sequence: CASSPGGNEQFF. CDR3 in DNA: TGTGCCAGCTCACCAGGAGGCAATGAGCAGTTCTTC. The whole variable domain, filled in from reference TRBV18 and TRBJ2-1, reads NAGVMQNPRHLVRRRGQEARLRCSPMKGHSHVYWYRQLPEEGLKFMVYLQKENIIDESGMPKERFSAEFPKEGPSILRIQQVVRGDSAAYFCASSPGGNEQFFGPGTRLTVL.

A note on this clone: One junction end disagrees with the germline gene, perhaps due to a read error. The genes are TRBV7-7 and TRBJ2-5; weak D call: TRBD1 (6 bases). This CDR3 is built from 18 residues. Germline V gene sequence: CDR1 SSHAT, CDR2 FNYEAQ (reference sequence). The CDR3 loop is CASSPGTRVHRYQETQYF. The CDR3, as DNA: TGTGCTAGCAGCCCCGGGACAAGAGTACATAGGTACCAAGAGACCCAGTACTTC.

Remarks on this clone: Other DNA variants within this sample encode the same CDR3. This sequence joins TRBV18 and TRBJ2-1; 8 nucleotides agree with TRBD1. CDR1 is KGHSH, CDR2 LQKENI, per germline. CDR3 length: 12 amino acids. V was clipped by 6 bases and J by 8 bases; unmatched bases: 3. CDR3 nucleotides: TGTGCCAGCTCTCCGACAGGGGATGAGCAGTTCTTC. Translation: CASSPTGDEQFF.

The CDR3 reads CASRRTGQNQPQHF. CDR3 nucleotides: TGTGCCAGCAGAAGAACAGGCCAAAATCAGCCCCAGCATTTT. The J gene is TRBJ1-5, the V gene TRBV27, with D possibly being TRBD1 (5 bases). Trimming stripped 6 bases from V and 4 bases from J, with 13 bases between. The CDR3 consists of 14 residues. Germline V gene lookup returns CDR1 MNHEY and CDR2 SMNVEV (reference sequence).

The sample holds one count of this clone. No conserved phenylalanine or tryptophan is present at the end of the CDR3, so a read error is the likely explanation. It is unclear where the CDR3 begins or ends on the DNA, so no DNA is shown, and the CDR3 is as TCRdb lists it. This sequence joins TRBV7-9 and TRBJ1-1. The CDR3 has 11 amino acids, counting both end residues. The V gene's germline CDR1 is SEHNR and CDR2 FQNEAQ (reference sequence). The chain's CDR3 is CASSWGSGIWI.

CDR3 residues: CASSFAVAGYNEQFF. CDR3 in DNA: TGTGCCAGCAGTTTTGCTGTAGCGGGGTACAATGAGCAGTTCTTC. The chain employs TRBV28 and TRBJ2-1; 8 nucleotides line up with TRBD2. The CDR3 runs 15 residues. The V and J ends lost 3 bases and 4 bases, in that order; junction bases with no gene match: 5. Germline V CDR1 and CDR2: MDHEN, SYDVKM. The full variable domain, completed using reference TRBV28 and TRBJ2-1, is DVKVTQSSRYLVKRTGEKVFLECVQDMDHENMFWYRQDPGLGLRLIYFSYDVKMKEKGDIPEGYSVSREKKERFSLILESASTNQTSMYLCASSFAVAGYNEQFFGPGTRLTVL.

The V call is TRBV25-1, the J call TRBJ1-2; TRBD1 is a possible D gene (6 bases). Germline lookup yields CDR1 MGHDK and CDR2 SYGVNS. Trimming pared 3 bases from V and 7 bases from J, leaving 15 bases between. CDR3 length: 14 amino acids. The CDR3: CASSEDSPFSGYTF. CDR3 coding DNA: TGTGCCAGCAGTGAGGACAGCCCATTTTCTGGCTACACCTTC.

This CDR3 reads CASSLQGGGETQYF. The DNA of the CDR3 is TGTGCCAGCAGCCTCCAGGGAGGTGGAGAGACCCAGTACTTC. The genes are TRBV5-4 and TRBJ2-5, with D possibly TRBD2 on 6 matching bases. V lost 4 bases and J lost 4, with 14 bases in between. The CDR3 sequence is 14 residues long. Germline-derived CDR1 and CDR2 are SGHNT and YYREEE (reference sequence).

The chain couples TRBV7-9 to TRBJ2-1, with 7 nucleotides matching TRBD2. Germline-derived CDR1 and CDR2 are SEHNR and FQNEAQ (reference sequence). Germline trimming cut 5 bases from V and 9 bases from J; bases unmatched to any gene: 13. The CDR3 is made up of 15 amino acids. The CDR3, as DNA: TGTGCCAGCAGCCCCAGCGGGCGGGAGTATATTGAGCAGTTCTTC. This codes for CASSPSGREYIEQFF.

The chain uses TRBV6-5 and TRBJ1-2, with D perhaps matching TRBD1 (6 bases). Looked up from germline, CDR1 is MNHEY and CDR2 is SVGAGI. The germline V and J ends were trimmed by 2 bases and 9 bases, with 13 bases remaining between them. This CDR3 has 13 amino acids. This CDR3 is CASSYEGHLSYTF. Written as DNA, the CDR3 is TGTGCCAGCAGTTACGAGGGACACCTTAGCTACACCTTC.

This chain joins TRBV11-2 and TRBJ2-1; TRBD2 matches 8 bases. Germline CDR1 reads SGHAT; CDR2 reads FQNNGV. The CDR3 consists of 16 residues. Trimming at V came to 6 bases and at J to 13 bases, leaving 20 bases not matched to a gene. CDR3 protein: CASSLLKGGRPPLQFF. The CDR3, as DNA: TGTGCCAGCAGTCTGTTGAAAGGCGGGAGGCCCCCTCTTCAGTTCTTC. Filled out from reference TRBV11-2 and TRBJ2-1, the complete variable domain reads EAGVAQSPRYKIIEKRQSVAFWCNPISGHATLYWYQQILGQGPKLLIQFQNNGVVDDSQLPKDRFSAERLKGVDSTLKIQPAKLEDSAVYLCASSLLKGGRPPLQFFGPGTRLTVL.